This T cell receptor beta chain was captured in a study of blood T cells in healthy people across ages. A sample-barcoded 5' primer and a J-beta primer mix were used in a second PCR of about 7 to 12 cycles. Each TCR beta cDNA got a 12-nucleotide random molecular identifier. Samples each returned at least 2.5 million CDR3-containing paired-end reads. TCRdb analysed the 5' RACE reads with MiXCR anew, one entry per CDR3 protein. The data hold over 1.5 million distinct CDR3 sequences, with 49% observed a single time. CDR1 is SEHNR and CDR2 is FQNEAQ in the germline V gene (reference sequence). J was trimmed by 9 bases and V by 9 bases; bases with no gene match: 18. The CDR3 loop spans 17 amino acids.

Sequences were obtained from blood. This sequence originates from a woman in her thirties or forties in good health. The chain couples TRBV7-9 to TRBJ1-6; 9 nucleotides agree with TRBD1. In DNA form, the CDR3 reads TGTGCCAGTGAGACCGGGACAGGGACTTGGAAGGGTTCACCCCTCCACTTT. This encodes CASETGTGTWKGSPLHF.